Each of the 28 T cell receptor beta chains below was sequenced from the same sample in a study of T-cell memory formation after mild COVID-19. TCRdb re-called the 5' RACE reads through MiXCR, storing one row per CDR3 protein. The sample lists approximately 260,000 distinct CDR3 sequences, 16% occurring once. Sequenced input: PBMCs or a T cell subset sorted from them (not recorded which). The origin of the receptors is a young man who had mild COVID-19 (a few samples of this study predate the infection). Cell type and time point are not known.

The chain has TRBV9 and TRBJ2-1; the match to TRBD1 covers 11 bases. The germline V gene encodes CDR1 SGDLS and CDR2 YYNGEE. The CDR3 loop spans 16 amino acids. Trimming took 4 bases from V and 8 from J; bases not matched to a gene: 11. The CDR3 coding sequence is TGTGCCAGCAGCAATATGGCGGGACAGGGGGAAGATGAGCAGTTCTTC. Its translation: CASSNMAGQGEDEQFF. Full variable domain (rest looked up from reference TRBV9 and TRBJ2-1): DSGVTQTPKHLITATGQRVTLRCSPRSGDLSVYWYQQSLDQGLQFLIQYYNGEERAKGNILERFSAQQFPDLHSELNLSSLELGDSALYFCASSNMAGQGEDEQFFGPGTRLTVL.

Only a few counts were recorded for this clonotype. The chain links TRBV4-2 to TRBJ2-3; TRBD2 matches at 8 bases. Germline CDR1 reads LGHNA; CDR2 reads YNFKEQ. The CDR3 runs to 17 residues. Germline trimming cut 4 bases from V and 2 bases from J; bases unmatched to any gene: 11. This chain's CDR3 is CASSLEAGGGFTDTQYF. The CDR3 DNA reads TGTGCCAGCAGCCTCGAGGCCGGCGGGGGGTTCACAGATACGCAGTATTTT.

This clonotype was seen only a few times. V and J are TRBV12-3 or TRBV12-4 and TRBJ1-2; maybe TRBD1 (6 bases). The length of the CDR3 is 16 residues. V lost 6 bases and J lost 5, with 22 bases in between. DNA of the CDR3: TGTGCCAGCAGCTCCGAGGGGGGAACAATAGGTTATGGCTACACCTTC. Its protein product is CASSSEGGTIGYGYTF.

This clonotype was seen a handful of times. The chain combines TRBV6-5 with TRBJ2-1; 13 bases match TRBD2. The CDR3 contains 18 residues. Germline V gives CDR1 MNHEY, CDR2 SVGAGI. Trimming at V came to 5 bases and at J to 2 bases, leaving 9 bases not matched to a gene. The CDR3 DNA sequence: TGTGCCAGCAGTCCCCGACTAGCGGGGGGAGATCCCTACAATGAGCAGTTCTTC. This gives the protein CASSPRLAGGDPYNEQFF.

This clonotype was seen a handful of times. The chain is built from TRBV19 and TRBJ1-5; D not resolved. CDR1 LNHDA and CDR2 SQIVND come from the germline V gene (reference sequence). CDR3 length equals 15 residues. V lost 8 bases, J lost 0 bases, and 14 bases lay in between. CDR3 residues: CASGPTVYSNQPQHF. CDR3 sequence (DNA): TGTGCCAGTGGCCCGACCGTCTATAGCAATCAGCCCCAGCATTTT.

V is TRBV4-2 and J is TRBJ1-1; perhaps TRBD1 as D (5 bases). The CDR3 length is 12 residues. From germline, CDR1 is LGHNA and CDR2 YNFKEQ. The V and J ends lost 4 bases and 5 bases respectively, with 8 bases between them. DNA for the CDR3: TGTGCCAGCAGCCCAGGGACGACTGAAGCTTTCTTT. It is translated as CASSPGTTEAFF.

The rearrangement uses TRBV7-8 and TRBJ2-6; TRBD2 is a possible D gene (6 bases). This CDR3 is 19 amino acids long. The V end was cut by 0 bases, the J end by 0 bases, with 15 bases between. Germline assignment: CDR1 SGHVS and CDR2 FQNEAQ. The CDR3 region has the DNA TGTGCCAGCAGCTTAGCGCGGGGCAGATACACCTCTGGGGCCAACGTCCTGACTTTC. It translates to CASSLARGRYTSGANVLTF.

The chain recombines TRBV9 with TRBJ2-7, with 8 bases that match TRBD1. The V gene end was trimmed by 0 bases and the J gene end by 0 bases; junction bases not matched to a gene: 5. The CDR3 has 16 amino acids. CDR1 and CDR2 (germline): SGDLS, YYNGEE. The CDR3 sequence is CASSVVDRGSSYEQYV. The CDR3 region has the DNA TGTGCCAGCAGCGTAGTAGACAGGGGAAGCTCCTACGAGCAGTACGTC.

This clonotype came up a few times. The rearrangement uses TRBV12-3 or TRBV12-4 and TRBJ2-3; 11 nucleotides match TRBD2. CDR3 length: 18 residues. V was pared by 4 bases and J by 5 bases, with 14 bases of the junction left unmatched. The CDR3 DNA reads TGTGCCAGCAGTTCCCTGGGGCTACTAGCGGGGGAAGAAGATACGCAGTATTTT. As protein: CASSSLGLLAGEEDTQYF.

The chain is built from TRBV27 and TRBJ1-4, with 8 positions matching TRBD1. CDR3 length equals 15 residues. Germline V lookup: CDR1 MNHEY, CDR2 SMNVEV (reference sequence). V lost 3 bases and J lost 6; bases outside the gene matches: 6. The CDR3 DNA reads TGTGCCAGCAGTTTCGGACAGGGTGAATATGAAAAACTGTTTTTT. Amino acid sequence: CASSFGQGEYEKLFF.

The CDR3 coding sequence is TGTGCCAGCAGCGCGGCAGCCGGGGCCTTCACAGATACGCAGTATTTT. Protein: CASSAAAGAFTDTQYF. The V gene is TRBV3-1, the J gene TRBJ2-3; D is possibly TRBD1 or TRBD2 (5 bases each). The CDR3 loop spans 16 amino acids. The V end was cut by 5 bases, the J end by 2 bases, with 17 bases between. Germline CDR1 is LGHDT and CDR2 is YNNKEL (reference sequence).

The chain's CDR3 is CASSLGPTPLEQYF. The DNA for the CDR3 is TGTGCCAGCAGCCTCGGACCCACACCCCTCGAGCAGTACTTC. The rearrangement uses TRBV7-2 and TRBJ2-7; D unresolved. V gave up 5 bases and J gave up 6 bases, with 17 bases separating them. The CDR3 has 14 residues. Looked up from germline, CDR1 is SGHTA and CDR2 is FQGNSA. Full variable domain (rest looked up from reference TRBV7-2 and TRBJ2-7): GAGVSQSPSNKVTEKGKDVELRCDPISGHTALYWYRQSLGQGLEFLIYFQGNSAPDKSGLPSDRFSAERTGGSVSTLTIQRTQQEDSAVYLCASSLGPTPLEQYFGPGTRLTVT.

The rearrangement links TRBV18 to TRBJ1-6; D possibly corresponds to TRBD1 (5 bases). V gave up 4 bases and J gave up 6 bases, with 10 bases separating them. This CDR3 comprises 14 residues. Looked up from germline, CDR1 is KGHSH and CDR2 is LQKENI. This chain's CDR3 is CASSLRDRNSPLHF. CDR3 sequence (DNA): TGTGCCAGCTCACTTCGGGACCGTAATTCACCCCTCCACTTT.

In its sample, this clonotype was seen many times. The CDR3 reads CASSLLLEETQYF. Here the CDR3 DNA reads TGTGCCAGCAGCTTGTTACTCGAAGAGACCCAGTACTTC. V is TRBV5-6 and J is TRBJ2-5, with D uncertain. The CDR3 is made up of 13 amino acids. Germline-derived CDR1 and CDR2 are SGHDT and YYEEEE. Trimming took 1 base from V and 3 from J, leaving 7 bases between them.

This clonotype was recorded a few times. The rearrangement links TRBV5-5 to TRBJ1-1, with D perhaps matching TRBD1 (5 bases). Germline V gene lookup returns CDR1 SGHKS and CDR2 YYEKEE (reference sequence). The CDR3 has 14 amino acids. Trimming cost V 4 bases and J 5 bases, with 15 bases left between them. This chain's CDR3 is CASSILMGETEAFF. DNA of the CDR3: TGTGCCAGCAGCATTCTCATGGGGGAGACTGAAGCTTTCTTT.

This clonotype has more than one count but fewer than ten. This chain uses TRBV7-9 with TRBJ1-5, with 9 nucleotides matching TRBD1. The J segment lost 2 bases and the V segment lost 4 bases, leaving 15 bases of the junction unmatched. The germline V gene has CDR1 SEHNR and CDR2 FQNEAQ (reference sequence). This CDR3 spans 19 amino acids. The CDR3 protein is CASSCILGQGRVGNQPQHF. CDR3 coding DNA: TGTGCCAGCAGCTGTATCCTGGGACAGGGTCGCGTCGGCAATCAGCCCCAGCATTTT.

The chain is built from TRBV19 and TRBJ1-5, with 7 bases fitting TRBD1. The germline V gene encodes CDR1 LNHDA and CDR2 SQIVND (reference sequence). This CDR3 is 14 amino acids long. Losses at the gene ends were 3 bases for V and 5 bases for J; bases not matched to a gene: 4. The CDR3 reads CASSIPTGYQPQHF. CDR3 DNA sequence: TGTGCCAGTAGTATTCCGACAGGGTATCAGCCCCAGCATTTT.

This CDR3 reads CASSRRGVDQYF. CDR3 DNA: TGTGCCAGCAGTCGCCGGGGCGTCGACCAGTACTTC. The chain is built from TRBV6-2 or TRBV6-3 and TRBJ2-5; TRBD1 or TRBD2 may be the D gene (5 bases each). Germline V gives CDR1 MNHEY, CDR2 SVGEGT. The CDR3 is 12 amino acids. The ends were cut back, 5 bases at V and 10 bases at J, with 14 bases in the middle.

The V call is TRBV30, the J call TRBJ1-2; D ambiguous. Trimming removed 4 bases at V and 2 bases at J, with 11 bases between. The CDR3 contains 13 residues. Germline V CDR1 and CDR2: GTSNPN, SVGIG (reference sequence). The DNA for the CDR3 is TGTGCCTGGACCCCTTCGGCAAACTATGGCTACACCTTC. Its protein is CAWTPSANYGYTF.

The gene calls are TRBV28 and TRBJ2-2; TRBD1 aligns across 9 bases. CDR3 length: 15 amino acids. CDR1 and CDR2 from the germline V gene are MDHEN and SYDVKM. The V and J ends lost 7 bases and 6 bases, in that order; junction bases with no gene match: 9. The CDR3 DNA reads as TGTGCCAGCACCTACGGACAGGGGCCGGCCGGGGAGCTGTTTTTT. Protein sequence: CASTYGQGPAGELFF.

This chain joins TRBV29-1 and TRBJ2-7, with D possibly TRBD1 on 6 matching bases. CDR1 SQVTM and CDR2 ANQGSEA come from the germline V gene. CDR3 size: 12 residues. V lost 4 bases and J lost 5, with 12 bases in between. The CDR3 DNA reads as TGCAGCGTTGTAGTCAGGGGCCACGAGCAGTACTTC. It specifies CSVVVRGHEQYF.

The chain has TRBV4-2 and TRBJ1-2; D possibly corresponds to TRBD1 (5 bases). The CDR3 totals 14 residues. Germline V gives CDR1 LGHNA, CDR2 YNFKEQ. Trimming took off 0 bases at V and 8 bases at J, with 13 bases between the two ends. The CDR3 protein is CASSQERGLGGYTF. The CDR3 DNA sequence: TGTGCCAGCAGCCAAGAAAGGGGTTTAGGGGGCTACACCTTC.

This clonotype was counted at least ten times. The chain links TRBV10-1 to TRBJ2-3; 12 positions agree with TRBD2. Trimming cost V 4 bases and J 5 bases; bases outside gene matches: 4. The germline V gene has CDR1 WNHNN and CDR2 SYGVQD (reference sequence). This CDR3 spans 15 amino acids. The CDR3 DNA follows: TGCGCCAGCAGTGTCGGACTAGCGGGGCGAGATACGCAGTATTTT. The encoded protein is CASSVGLAGRDTQYF.

This chain connects TRBV7-3 to TRBJ2-5, with TRBD2 matching 8 bases. The CDR3 runs to 17 residues. V trimming: 5 bases; J trimming: 5 bases; junction bases outside the gene matches: 16. CDR1 is SGHTA, CDR2 FQGTGA, per germline. The DNA of the CDR3 is TGTGCCAGCAGCCCCGGGGGGGGCCGGACTAGCTGGGAGACCCAGTACTTC. The encoded protein is CASSPGGGRTSWETQYF. Looking up the rest from reference TRBV7-3 and TRBJ2-5 gives the full variable domain: GAGVSQTPSNKVTEKGKYVELRCDPISGHTALYWYRQSLGQGPEFLIYFQGTGAADDSGLPNDRFFAVRPEGSVSTLKIQRTERGDSAVYLCASSPGGGRTSWETQYFGPGTRLLVL.

This clonotype was seen only a few times. The chain uses TRBV4-1 and TRBJ1-2, with no clear D. The CDR3 has 17 residues. Germline V CDR1 and CDR2: MGHRA, YSYEKL. The V end was cut by 0 bases, the J end by 3 bases, with 17 bases between. The CDR3 DNA reads as TGCGCCAGCAGCCAAGATTGGGGTCGGAGTCGGGACTATGGCTACACCTTC. Residues: CASSQDWGRSRDYGYTF.

This chain uses TRBV7-8 with TRBJ1-6; TRBD1 matches 8 bases. V was pared by 5 bases and J by 7 bases, with 10 bases of the junction left unmatched. Germline CDR1 SGHVS, CDR2 FQNEAQ. The length of the CDR3 is 16 residues. In DNA form, the CDR3 reads TGTGCCAGCAGCCTGATCCAGGGGGCGAGGAATTCACCCCTCCACTTT. Its translation is CASSLIQGARNSPLHF. The entire variable domain, with the rest obtained from reference TRBV7-8 and TRBJ1-6, is as follows: GAGVSQSPRYKVAKRGQDVALRCDPISGHVSLFWYQQALGQGPEFLTYFQNEAQLDKSGLPSDRFFAERPEGSVSTLKIQRTQQEDSAVYLCASSLIQGARNSPLHFGNGTRLTVT.

The chain has TRBV28 and TRBJ2-4, with D possibly TRBD1 on 5 matching bases. Trimming removed 5 bases at V and 2 bases at J, with 10 bases between. This CDR3 has 14 amino acids. Germline V gene lookup returns CDR1 MDHEN and CDR2 SYDVKM. The CDR3 loop reads CASSDSSTKNIQYF. CDR3 DNA sequence: TGTGCCAGCAGTGACAGTTCAACCAAAAACATTCAGTACTTC.

This clonotype was observed a handful of times. This chain connects TRBV7-2 to TRBJ1-5; no clear D gene. The CDR3 has 16 amino acids. With 1 base removed from V and 5 bases from J, the gap between germline ends came to 15 bases. In germline, CDR1 is SGHTA, CDR2 FQGNSA. The CDR3 region has the DNA TGTGCCAGCAGCTTAGGTCACACACTCACCCATCAGCCCCAGCATTTT. Its translation: CASSLGHTLTHQPQHF. Looking up the rest from reference TRBV7-2 and TRBJ1-5 gives the full variable domain: GAGVSQSPSNKVTEKGKDVELRCDPISGHTALYWYRQSLGQGLEFLIYFQGNSAPDKSGLPSDRFSAERTGGSVSTLTIQRTQQEDSAVYLCASSLGHTLTHQPQHFGDGTRLSIL.